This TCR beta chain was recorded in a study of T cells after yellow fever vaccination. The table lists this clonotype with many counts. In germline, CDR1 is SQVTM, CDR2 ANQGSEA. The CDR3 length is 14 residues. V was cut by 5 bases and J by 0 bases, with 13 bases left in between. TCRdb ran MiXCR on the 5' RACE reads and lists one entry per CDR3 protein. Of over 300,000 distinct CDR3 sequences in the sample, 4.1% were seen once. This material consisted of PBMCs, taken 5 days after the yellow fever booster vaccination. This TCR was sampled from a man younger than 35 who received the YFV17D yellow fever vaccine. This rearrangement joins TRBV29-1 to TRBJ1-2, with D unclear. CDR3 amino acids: CSVFPSKANYGYTF. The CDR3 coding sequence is TGCAGCGTTTTCCCATCCAAGGCTAACTATGGCTACACCTTC.